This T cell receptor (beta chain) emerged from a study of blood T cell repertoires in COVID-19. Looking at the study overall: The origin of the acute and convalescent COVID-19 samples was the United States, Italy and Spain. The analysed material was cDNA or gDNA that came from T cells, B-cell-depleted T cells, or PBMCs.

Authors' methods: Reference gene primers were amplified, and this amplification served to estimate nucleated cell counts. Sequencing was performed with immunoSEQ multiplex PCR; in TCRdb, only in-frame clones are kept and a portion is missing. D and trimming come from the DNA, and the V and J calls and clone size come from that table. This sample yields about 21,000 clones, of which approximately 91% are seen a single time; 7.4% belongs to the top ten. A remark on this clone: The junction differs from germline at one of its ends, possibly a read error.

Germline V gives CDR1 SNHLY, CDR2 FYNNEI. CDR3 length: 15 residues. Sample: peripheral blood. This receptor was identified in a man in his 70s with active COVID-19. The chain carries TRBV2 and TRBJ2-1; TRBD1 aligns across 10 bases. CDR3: CASSASLDTGQGLLF. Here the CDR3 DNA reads TGTGCCAGCAGCGCCTCGCTCGATACGGGACAGGGGTTACTCTTC. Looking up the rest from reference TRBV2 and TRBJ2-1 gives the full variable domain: EPEVTQTPSHQVTQMGQEVILRCVPISNHLYFYWYRQILGQKVEFLVSFYNNEISEKSEIFDDQFSVERPDGSNFTLKIRSTKLEDSAMYFCASSASLDTGQGLLFGPGTRLTVL.